This T cell receptor (beta chain) was recorded in a study of shared clonotypes between healthy human individuals. At the level of the study: Each donor's CD4 naive and CD4 memory cells filled three plates apiece, CD8 naive two, and CD8 memory one.

A note on this clone: Its antigen is not known.

Some clones are missing from TCRdb's copy, which holds only in-frame ones; the method was immunoSEQ multiplex PCR. The table shows fewer than 850,000 clones, with 72% occurring only once. Study-wide points: Clonotypes shared by all four sorted-subset donors had higher generation probabilities than non-shared clonotypes. Generally, naive subsets came out with larger estimated richness than memory subsets.

Germline V gene lookup returns CDR1 MNHEY and CDR2 SVGAGI. V gave up 2 bases and J gave up 6 bases, with 14 bases separating them. CDR3 size: 14 residues. V usage is TRBV6-5 and J usage is TRBJ2-7; tentatively, D is TRBD1 (6 bases). Sequenced input: memory CD4+ T cells sorted from blood. As for subset: CD45RA-negative fraction. The receptor comes from a woman in her twenties or thirties in good health. This chain's CDR3 is CASSYLGAGSEQYF. CDR3 DNA: TGTGCCAGCAGTTACCTGGGGGCCGGCTCCGAGCAGTACTTC.